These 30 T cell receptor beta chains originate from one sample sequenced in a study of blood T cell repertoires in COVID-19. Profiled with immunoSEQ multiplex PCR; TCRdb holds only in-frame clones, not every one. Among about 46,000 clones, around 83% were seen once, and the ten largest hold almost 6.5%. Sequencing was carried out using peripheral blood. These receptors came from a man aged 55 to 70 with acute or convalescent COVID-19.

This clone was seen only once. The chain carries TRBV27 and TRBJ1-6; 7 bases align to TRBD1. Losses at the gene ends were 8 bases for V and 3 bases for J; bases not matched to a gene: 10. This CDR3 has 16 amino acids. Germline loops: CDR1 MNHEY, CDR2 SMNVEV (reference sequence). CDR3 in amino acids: CASFGGQAHYNSPLHF. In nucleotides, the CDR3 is TGTGCCAGCTTCGGTGGACAGGCCCACTATAATTCACCCCTCCACTTT.

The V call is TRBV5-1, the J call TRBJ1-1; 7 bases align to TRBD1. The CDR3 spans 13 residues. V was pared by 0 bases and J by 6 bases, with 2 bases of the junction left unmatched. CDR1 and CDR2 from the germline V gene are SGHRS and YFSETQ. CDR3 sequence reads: CASSLDRGAEAFF. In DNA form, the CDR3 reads TGCGCCAGCAGCTTGGACAGGGGCGCTGAAGCTTTCTTT.

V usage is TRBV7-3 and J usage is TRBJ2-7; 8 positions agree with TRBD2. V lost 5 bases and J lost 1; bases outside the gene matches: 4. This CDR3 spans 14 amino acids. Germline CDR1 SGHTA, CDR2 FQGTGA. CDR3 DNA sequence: TGTGCCAGCAGCCCAAGCGGGGGTTCCTACGAGCAGTACTTC. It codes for CASSPSGGSYEQYF.

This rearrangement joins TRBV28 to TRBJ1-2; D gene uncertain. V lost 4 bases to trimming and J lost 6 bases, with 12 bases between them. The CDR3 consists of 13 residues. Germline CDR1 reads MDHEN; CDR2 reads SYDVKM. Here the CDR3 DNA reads TGTGCCAGCAGTTCAAGACTCTCAAATGGCTACACCTTC. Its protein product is CASSSRLSNGYTF.

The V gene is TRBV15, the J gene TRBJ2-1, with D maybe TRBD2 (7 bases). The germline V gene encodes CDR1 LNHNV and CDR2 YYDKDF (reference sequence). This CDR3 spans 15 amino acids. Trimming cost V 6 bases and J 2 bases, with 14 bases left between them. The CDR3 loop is CATRGGRVAYNEQFF. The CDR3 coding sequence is TGTGCCACCAGGGGGGGGCGGGTAGCCTACAATGAGCAGTTCTTC.

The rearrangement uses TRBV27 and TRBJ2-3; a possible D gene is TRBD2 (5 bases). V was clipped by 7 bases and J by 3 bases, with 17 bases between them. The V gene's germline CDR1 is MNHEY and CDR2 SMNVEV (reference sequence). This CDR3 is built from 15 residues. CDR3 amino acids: CASTHRGRGTDTQYF. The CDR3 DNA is TGTGCCAGCACCCACCGAGGGCGAGGGACAGATACGCAGTATTTT.

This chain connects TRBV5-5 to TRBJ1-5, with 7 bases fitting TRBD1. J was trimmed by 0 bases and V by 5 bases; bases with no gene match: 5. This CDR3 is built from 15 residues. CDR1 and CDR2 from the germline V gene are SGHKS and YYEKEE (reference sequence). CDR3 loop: CASRPTGLSNQPQHF. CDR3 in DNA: TGTGCCAGCAGGCCGACAGGGCTTAGCAATCAGCCCCAGCATTTT.

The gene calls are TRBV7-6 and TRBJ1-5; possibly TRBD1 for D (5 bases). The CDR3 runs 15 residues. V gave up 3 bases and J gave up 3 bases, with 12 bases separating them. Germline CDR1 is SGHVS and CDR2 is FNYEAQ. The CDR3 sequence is CASSLSWGLNQPQHF. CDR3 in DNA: TGTGCCAGCAGCTTGAGCTGGGGCCTCAATCAGCCCCAGCATTTT.

The DNA for the CDR3 is TGTGCCAGCAGTTTAAATAGGGACAGGGGGCGCGGTGGGTATAATTCACCCCTCCACTTT. Translating gives CASSLNRDRGRGGYNSPLHF. The J gene is TRBJ1-6, the V gene TRBV28; 12 bases are a match to TRBD1. The ends lost 2 bases at V and 4 bases at J; junction bases unmatched: 12. Germline-derived CDR1 and CDR2 are MDHEN and SYDVKM. The CDR3 covers 20 residues.

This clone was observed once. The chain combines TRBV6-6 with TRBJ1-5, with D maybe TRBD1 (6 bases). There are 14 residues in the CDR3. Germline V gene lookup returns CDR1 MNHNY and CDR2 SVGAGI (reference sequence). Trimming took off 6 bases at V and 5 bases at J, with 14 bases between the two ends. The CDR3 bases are TGTGCCAGCAGCCAGGACAGAGCTGATCAGCCCCAGCATTTT. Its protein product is CASSQDRADQPQHF.

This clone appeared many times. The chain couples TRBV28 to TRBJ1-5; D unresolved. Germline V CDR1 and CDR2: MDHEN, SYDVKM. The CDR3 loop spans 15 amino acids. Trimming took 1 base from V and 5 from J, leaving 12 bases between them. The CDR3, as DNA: TGTGCCAGCAGTTTATTCGCCACATTCCATCAGCCCCAGCATTTT. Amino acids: CASSLFATFHQPQHF.

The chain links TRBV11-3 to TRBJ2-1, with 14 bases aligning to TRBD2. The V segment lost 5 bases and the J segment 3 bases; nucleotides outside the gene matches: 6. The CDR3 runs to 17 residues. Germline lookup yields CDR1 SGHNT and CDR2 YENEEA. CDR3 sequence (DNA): TGTGCCAGCAGCCCCCGTGGGACTAGCGGGAGCTACAATGAGCAGTTCTTC. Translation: CASSPRGTSGSYNEQFF.

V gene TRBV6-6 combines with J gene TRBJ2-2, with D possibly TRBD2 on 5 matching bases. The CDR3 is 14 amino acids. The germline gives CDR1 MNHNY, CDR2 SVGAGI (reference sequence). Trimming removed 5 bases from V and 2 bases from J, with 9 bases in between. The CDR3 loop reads CASSALGNTGELFF. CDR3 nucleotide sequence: TGTGCCAGCAGTGCACTAGGAAACACCGGGGAGCTGTTTTTT.

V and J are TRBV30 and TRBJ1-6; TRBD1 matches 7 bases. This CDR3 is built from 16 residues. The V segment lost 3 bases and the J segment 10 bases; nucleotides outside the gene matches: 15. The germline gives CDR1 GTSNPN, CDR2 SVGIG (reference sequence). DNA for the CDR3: TGTGCCTGGAGCCCCAAGGGGGCAGGACCGATCTCACCCCTCCACTTT. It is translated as CAWSPKGAGPISPLHF.

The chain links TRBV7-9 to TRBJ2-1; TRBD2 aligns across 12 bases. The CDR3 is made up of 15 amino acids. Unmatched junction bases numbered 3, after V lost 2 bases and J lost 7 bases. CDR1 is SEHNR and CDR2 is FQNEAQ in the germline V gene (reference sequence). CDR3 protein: CASSLLAGGRNEQFF. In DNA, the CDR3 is TGTGCCAGCAGCTTACTAGCGGGAGGGCGGAATGAGCAGTTCTTC.

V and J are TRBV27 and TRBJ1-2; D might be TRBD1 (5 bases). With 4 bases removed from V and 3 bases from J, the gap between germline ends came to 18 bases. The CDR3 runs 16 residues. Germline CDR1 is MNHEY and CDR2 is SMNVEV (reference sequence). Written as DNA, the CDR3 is TGTGCCAGCAGTTCCAAACCGTCAGGGCGGTACTATGGCTACACCTTC. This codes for CASSSKPSGRYYGYTF.

DNA of the CDR3: TGTGCCAGCAGTTTCAGAGGGCCCCACTACGAGCAGTACTTC. Protein: CASSFRGPHYEQYF. The chain carries TRBV27 and TRBJ2-7; possible D gene TRBD2, 5 bases. Trimming took 3 bases from V and 3 from J, leaving 12 bases between them. Germline-derived CDR1 and CDR2 are MNHEY and SMNVEV (reference sequence). The CDR3 has 14 residues.

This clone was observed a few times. CDR3 loop: CASSPAVGGYYGYTF. The CDR3 DNA reads TGCGCCAGCAGCCCTGCGGTCGGGGGTTATTATGGCTACACCTTC. The V call is TRBV4-1, the J call TRBJ1-2; a possible D gene is TRBD1 (5 bases). The CDR3 sequence is 15 residues long. In germline, CDR1 is MGHRA, CDR2 YSYEKL. V lost 4 bases to trimming and J lost 5 bases, with 17 bases between them.

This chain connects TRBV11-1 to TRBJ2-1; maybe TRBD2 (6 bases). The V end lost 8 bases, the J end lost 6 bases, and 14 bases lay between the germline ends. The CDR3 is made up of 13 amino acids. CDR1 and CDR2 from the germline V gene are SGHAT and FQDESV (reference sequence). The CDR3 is CASSGLRRNEQFF. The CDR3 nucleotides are TGTGCCAGCTCCGGACTACGTCGCAATGAGCAGTTCTTC.

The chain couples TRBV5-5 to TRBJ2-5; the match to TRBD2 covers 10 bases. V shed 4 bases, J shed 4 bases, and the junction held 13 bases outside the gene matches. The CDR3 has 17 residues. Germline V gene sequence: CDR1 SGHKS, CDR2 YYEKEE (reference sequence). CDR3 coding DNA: TGTGCCAGCAGCCCGGGGGCTAGCGGGGGAGGCACAGAGACCCAGTACTTC. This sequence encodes CASSPGASGGGTETQYF.

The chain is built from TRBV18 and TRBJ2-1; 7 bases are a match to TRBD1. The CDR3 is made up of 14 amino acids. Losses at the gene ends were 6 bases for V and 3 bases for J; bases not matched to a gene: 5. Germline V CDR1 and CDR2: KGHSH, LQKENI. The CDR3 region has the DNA TGTGCCAGCTCCGGACAGGAAAACTACAATGAGCAGTTCTTC. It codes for CASSGQENYNEQFF.

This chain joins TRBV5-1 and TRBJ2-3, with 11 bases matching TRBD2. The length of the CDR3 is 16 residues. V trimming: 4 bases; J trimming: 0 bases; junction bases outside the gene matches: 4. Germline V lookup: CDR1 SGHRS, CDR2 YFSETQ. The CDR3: CASSPGLAASTDTQYF. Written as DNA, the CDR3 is TGCGCCAGCAGCCCGGGACTAGCGGCTAGCACAGATACGCAGTATTTT.

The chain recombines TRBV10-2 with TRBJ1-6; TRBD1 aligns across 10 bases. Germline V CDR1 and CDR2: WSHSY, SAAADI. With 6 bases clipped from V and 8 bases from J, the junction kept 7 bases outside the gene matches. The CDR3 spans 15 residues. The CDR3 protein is CASRGRDRGHSPLHF. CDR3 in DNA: TGCGCCAGCAGGGGACGGGACAGGGGACATTCACCCCTCCACTTT.

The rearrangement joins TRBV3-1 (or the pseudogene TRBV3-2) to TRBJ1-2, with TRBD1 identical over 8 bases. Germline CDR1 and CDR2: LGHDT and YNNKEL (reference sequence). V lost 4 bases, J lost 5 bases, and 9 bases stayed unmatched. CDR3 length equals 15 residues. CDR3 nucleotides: TGTGCCAGCAGCCGAACCGGGACAGGACGGTATGGCTACACCTTC. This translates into CASSRTGTGRYGYTF.

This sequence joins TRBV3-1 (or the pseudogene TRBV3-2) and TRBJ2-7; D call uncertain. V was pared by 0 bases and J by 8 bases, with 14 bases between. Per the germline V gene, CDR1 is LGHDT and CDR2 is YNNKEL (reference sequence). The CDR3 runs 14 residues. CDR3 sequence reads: CASSQDRLVHKQYF. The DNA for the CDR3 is TGTGCCAGCAGCCAAGATAGGCTAGTCCACAAGCAGTACTTC.

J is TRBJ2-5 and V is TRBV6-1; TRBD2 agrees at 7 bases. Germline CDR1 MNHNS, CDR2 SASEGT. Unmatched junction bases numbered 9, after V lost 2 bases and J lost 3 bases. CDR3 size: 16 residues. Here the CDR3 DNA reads TGTGCCAGCAGTGAAAGTGGGAGGGCCGGGAAAGAGACCCAGTACTTC. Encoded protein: CASSESGRAGKETQYF.

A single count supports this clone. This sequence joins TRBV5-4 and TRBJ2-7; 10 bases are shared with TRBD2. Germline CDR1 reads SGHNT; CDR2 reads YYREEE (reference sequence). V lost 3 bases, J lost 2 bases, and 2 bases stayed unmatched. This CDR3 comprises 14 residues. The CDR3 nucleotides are TGTGCCAGCAGCTACGGGACTAGCGCCTACGAGCAGTACTTC. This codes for CASSYGTSAYEQYF.

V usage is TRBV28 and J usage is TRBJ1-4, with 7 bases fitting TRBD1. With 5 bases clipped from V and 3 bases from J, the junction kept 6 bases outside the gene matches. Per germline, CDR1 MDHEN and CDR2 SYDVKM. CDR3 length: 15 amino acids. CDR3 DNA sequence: TGTGCCAGCAGTCTACCGGGACAGCCTAATGAAAAACTGTTTTTT. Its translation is CASSLPGQPNEKLFF.

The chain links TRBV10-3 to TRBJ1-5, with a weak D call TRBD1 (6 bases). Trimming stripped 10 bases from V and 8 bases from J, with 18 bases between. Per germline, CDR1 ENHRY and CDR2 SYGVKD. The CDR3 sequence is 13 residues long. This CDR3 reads CATGGSPGEPQHF. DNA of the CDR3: TGTGCCACAGGCGGCAGCCCAGGGGAGCCCCAGCATTTT.

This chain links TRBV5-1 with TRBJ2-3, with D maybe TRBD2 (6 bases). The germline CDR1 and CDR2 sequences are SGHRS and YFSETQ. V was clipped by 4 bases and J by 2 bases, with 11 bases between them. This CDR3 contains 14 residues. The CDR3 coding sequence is TGCGCCAGCAGCCCGACTAGGTTCACAGATACGCAGTATTTT. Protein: CASSPTRFTDTQYF.